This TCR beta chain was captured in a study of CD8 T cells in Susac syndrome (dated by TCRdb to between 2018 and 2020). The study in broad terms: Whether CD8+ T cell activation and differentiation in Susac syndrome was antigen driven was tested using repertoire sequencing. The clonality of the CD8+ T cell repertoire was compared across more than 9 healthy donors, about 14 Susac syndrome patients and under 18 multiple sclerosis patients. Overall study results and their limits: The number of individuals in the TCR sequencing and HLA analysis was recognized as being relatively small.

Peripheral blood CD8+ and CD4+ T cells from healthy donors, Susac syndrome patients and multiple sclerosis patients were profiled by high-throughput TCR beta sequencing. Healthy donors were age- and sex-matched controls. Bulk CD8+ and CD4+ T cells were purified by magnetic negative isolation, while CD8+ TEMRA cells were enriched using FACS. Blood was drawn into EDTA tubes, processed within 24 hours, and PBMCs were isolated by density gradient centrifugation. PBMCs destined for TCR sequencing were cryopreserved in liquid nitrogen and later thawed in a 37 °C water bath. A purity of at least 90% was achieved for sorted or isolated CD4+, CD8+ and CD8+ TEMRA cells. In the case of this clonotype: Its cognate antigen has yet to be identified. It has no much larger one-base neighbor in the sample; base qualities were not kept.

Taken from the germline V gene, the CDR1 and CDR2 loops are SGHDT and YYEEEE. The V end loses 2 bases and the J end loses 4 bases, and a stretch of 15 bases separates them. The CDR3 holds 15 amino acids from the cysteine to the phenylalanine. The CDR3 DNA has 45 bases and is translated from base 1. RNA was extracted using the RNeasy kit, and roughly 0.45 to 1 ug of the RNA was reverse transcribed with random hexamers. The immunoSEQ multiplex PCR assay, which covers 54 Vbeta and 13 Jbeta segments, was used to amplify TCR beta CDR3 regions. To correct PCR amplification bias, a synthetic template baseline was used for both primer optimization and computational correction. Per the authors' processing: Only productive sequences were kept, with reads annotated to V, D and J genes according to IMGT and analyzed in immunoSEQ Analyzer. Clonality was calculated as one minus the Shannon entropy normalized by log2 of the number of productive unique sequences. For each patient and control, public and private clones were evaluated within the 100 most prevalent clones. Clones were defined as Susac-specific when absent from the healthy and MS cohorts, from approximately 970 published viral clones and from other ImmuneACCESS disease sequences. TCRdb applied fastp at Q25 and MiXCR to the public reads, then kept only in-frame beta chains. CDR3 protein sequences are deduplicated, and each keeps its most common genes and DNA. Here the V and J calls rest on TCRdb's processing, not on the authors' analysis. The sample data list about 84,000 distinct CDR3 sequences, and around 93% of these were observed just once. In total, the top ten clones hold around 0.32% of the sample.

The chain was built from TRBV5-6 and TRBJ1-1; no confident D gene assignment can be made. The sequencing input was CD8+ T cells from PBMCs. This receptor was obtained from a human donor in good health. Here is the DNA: TGTGCCAGCAGCTTAACCGGGTCCTCGGTCACTGAAGCTTTCTTT. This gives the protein CASSLTGSSVTEAFF. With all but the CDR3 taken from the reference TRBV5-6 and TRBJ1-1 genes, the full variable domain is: DAGVTQSPTHLIKTRGQQVTLRCSPKSGHDTVSWYQQALGQGPQFIFQYYEEEERQRGNFPDRFSGHQFPNYSSELNVNALLLGDSALYLCASSLTGSSVTEAFFGQGTRLTVV.